Shown below are 18 T cell receptor beta chains from a single sample sequenced in a study of Ad26.COV2.S vaccination and SARS-CoV-2 variants. The protocol was immunoSEQ multiplex PCR, while the TCRdb copy is restricted to in-frame clones and leaves out a portion. The sample lists 400,000 to 450,000 clones, 80% to 95% occurring once. The treatment: roughly 19 received Ad26.COV2.S at low or high dose, single or two shots; several received placebo; per-sample allocation not given. Sampling occurred on day 63 after the first vaccine or placebo injection. Here the sequenced sample was peripheral blood, taken in a trial of Ad26.COV2.S vaccine versus placebo. These receptor sequences come from a person between 18 and 60 years old who received the Ad26.COV2.S COVID-19 vaccine or a placebo.

This chain joins TRBV7-2 and TRBJ2-5; perhaps TRBD1 as D (6 bases). Trimming shortened V by 2 bases and J by 1 base, and 11 bases separated the two germline ends. The CDR3 has 15 residues. Per germline, CDR1 SGHTA and CDR2 FQGNSA. The CDR3 protein is CASSLRQVFQETQYF. CDR3 nucleotide sequence: TGTGCCAGCAGCTTAAGACAGGTCTTCCAAGAGACCCAGTACTTC.

The chain is built from TRBV13 and TRBJ1-2, with 7 bases matching TRBD1. Germline lookup yields CDR1 PRHDT and CDR2 FYEKMQ (reference sequence). With V trimmed by 5 bases and J by 6 bases, 9 bases remained unmatched. This CDR3 is built from 14 residues. The CDR3 nucleotides read TGTGCCAGCAGCCACGACAGGGTGTCGAATGGCTACACCTTC. Its protein product is CASSHDRVSNGYTF.

J is TRBJ2-2 and V is TRBV27, with D unresolved. Germline lookup yields CDR1 MNHEY and CDR2 SMNVEV (reference sequence). Trimming removed 4 bases from V and 0 bases from J, with 6 bases in between. The CDR3 is 14 residues long. This chain's CDR3 is CASSSDANTGELFF. DNA for the CDR3: TGTGCCAGCAGTTCTGACGCGAACACCGGGGAGCTGTTTTTT.

Written as DNA, the CDR3 is TGTGCCAGCAGCTCTCGGGGGCCCAGGAGCACCTACAATGAGCAGTTCTTC. Translating gives CASSSRGPRSTYNEQFF. The V and J genes are TRBV7-9 and TRBJ2-1; TRBD1 or TRBD2 may be the D gene (6 bases each). Trimming removed 4 bases at V and 2 bases at J, with 18 bases between. The CDR3 contains 17 residues. The germline CDR1 and CDR2 sequences are SEHNR and FQNEAQ (reference sequence).

Concerning this clone itself: Its ends do not fully match the called genes, so a read error is possible. The same CDR3 arises from other DNA sequences in this sample as well. This chain links TRBV7-2 with TRBJ2-7; TRBD2 might be the D (5 bases). This CDR3 is 14 amino acids long. Germline V gene lookup returns CDR1 SGHTA and CDR2 FQGNSA. The CDR3 region has the DNA TGTGCCAGCAGCCTAGCCGCGAGCTCCTACGAGCAGTACTTC. Protein product: CASSLAASSYEQYF.

The V call is TRBV27, the J call TRBJ2-5; D is unresolved. Trimming cost V 3 bases and J 2 bases, with 13 bases left between them. The germline V gene has CDR1 MNHEY and CDR2 SMNVEV (reference sequence). This CDR3 is 15 amino acids long. The CDR3, as DNA: TGTGCCAGCAGTTTGTTTAGCAATTTTCAAGAGACCCAGTACTTC. Amino acids: CASSLFSNFQETQYF.

As DNA, the CDR3 is TGTGCCAGCTGTAGGGGGCCCGACTCTGGAAACACCATATATTTT. Its protein is CASCRGPDSGNTIYF. This chain links TRBV2 with TRBJ1-3; TRBD1 agrees at 7 bases. This CDR3 has 15 residues. Losses at the gene ends were 8 bases for V and 0 bases for J; bases not matched to a gene: 7. The V gene's germline CDR1 is SNHLY and CDR2 FYNNEI.

The gene calls are TRBV7-9 and TRBJ2-5; TRBD1 matches at 10 bases. Germline values: CDR1 SEHNR, CDR2 FQNEAQ (reference sequence). The J segment lost 4 bases and the V segment lost 7 bases, leaving 3 bases of the junction unmatched. The CDR3 extends over 13 amino acids. DNA for the CDR3: TGTGCCAGCATCCGGACAGGGGGAGAGACCCAGTACTTC. This codes for CASIRTGGETQYF.

The V and J genes are TRBV4-3 and TRBJ2-2, with 9 nucleotides matching TRBD1. The CDR3 totals 17 residues. CDR1 and CDR2 (germline): LGHNA, YSLEER. With 0 bases clipped from V and 5 bases from J, the junction kept 7 bases outside the gene matches. CDR3 sequence: CASSQDTGTGRTGELFF. CDR3 in DNA: TGCGCCAGCAGCCAAGATACGGGGACAGGGAGGACCGGGGAGCTGTTTTTT.

The rearrangement joins TRBV12-3 or TRBV12-4 to TRBJ2-7, with D perhaps being TRBD1 or TRBD2 (5 bases each). The V end was cut by 6 bases, the J end by 6 bases, with 15 bases between. This CDR3 contains 13 residues. CDR3 nucleotides: TGTGCCAGCAGCCTGGGACCGAATGCCGAGCAGTACTTC. This gives the protein CASSLGPNAEQYF.

This sequence joins TRBV7-9 and TRBJ2-2; tentatively, D is TRBD1 (6 bases). This CDR3 is built from 15 residues. Trimming cost V 3 bases and J 2 bases, with 10 bases left between them. Germline V lookup: CDR1 SEHNR, CDR2 FQNEAQ (reference sequence). CDR3 in amino acids: CASSFTGLNTGELFF. The CDR3, as DNA: TGTGCCAGCAGCTTTACAGGGTTAAACACCGGGGAGCTGTTTTTT.

The chain links TRBV18 to TRBJ1-1, with D perhaps TRBD1 (6 bases). The CDR3 is 18 residues long. CDR1 and CDR2 (germline): KGHSH, LQKENI. The V and J ends lost 1 base and 6 bases respectively, with 24 bases between them. CDR3 in amino acids: CASSPLEIGRGVLAEAFF. DNA for the CDR3: TGTGCCAGCTCACCACTGGAAATTGGCAGGGGCGTTTTGGCTGAAGCTTTCTTT. Drawing the rest from reference TRBV18 and TRBJ1-1, the complete variable domain is NAGVMQNPRHLVRRRGQEARLRCSPMKGHSHVYWYRQLPEEGLKFMVYLQKENIIDESGMPKERFSAEFPKEGPSILRIQQVVRGDSAAYFCASSPLEIGRGVLAEAFFGQGTRLTVV.

J is TRBJ2-3 and V is TRBV4-3; 8 bases are shared with TRBD2. Germline loops: CDR1 LGHNA, CDR2 YSLEER. The V segment lost 0 bases and the J segment 3 bases; nucleotides outside the gene matches: 17. CDR3 length equals 20 residues. The CDR3 spells CASSQEPAELTGGPTDTQYF. The CDR3 DNA reads TGCGCCAGCAGCCAAGAACCGGCGGAACTAACGGGAGGGCCGACAGATACGCAGTATTTT.

The genes are TRBV5-5 and TRBJ2-7; the D gene is possibly TRBD2 (6 bases). This CDR3 comprises 15 residues. Trimming took 0 bases from V and 5 from J, leaving 15 bases between them. The germline gives CDR1 SGHKS, CDR2 YYEKEE (reference sequence). The CDR3 is CASSLGAGGLNEQYF. The CDR3 nucleotides read TGTGCCAGCAGCTTGGGAGCTGGGGGACTCAACGAGCAGTACTTC.

The chain employs TRBV7-2 and TRBJ2-7; tentatively, D is TRBD1 (6 bases). There are 17 residues in the CDR3. CDR1 is SGHTA, CDR2 FQGNSA, per germline. V dropped 5 bases and J dropped 0 bases, with 20 bases sitting between them. Here the CDR3 reads CASSKNQNRVSSYEQYF. Written as DNA, the CDR3 is TGTGCCAGCAGCAAGAACCAGAACAGGGTTAGCTCCTACGAGCAGTACTTC.

The chain links TRBV29-1 to TRBJ2-2, with a weak D call TRBD1 (6 bases). With 8 bases removed from V and 4 bases from J, the gap between germline ends came to 14 bases. CDR1 and CDR2 (germline): SQVTM, ANQGSEA. CDR3 length: 13 residues. Here the CDR3 reads CSTQDSFTGELFF. CDR3 DNA: TGCAGCACCCAGGACAGTTTCACCGGGGAGCTGTTTTTT.

The V call is TRBV7-2, the J call TRBJ1-1, with unresolved D. CDR1 and CDR2 from the germline V gene are SGHTA and FQGNSA. This CDR3 is 14 amino acids long. Between the trimmed V and J ends, which lost 5 bases and 6 bases, there was a span of 16 bases. CDR3 sequence (DNA): TGTGCCAGCAGCCCCGTCGGAGGCCGGCCTGAAGCTTTCTTT. This translates into CASSPVGGRPEAFF.

Here the CDR3 reads CASSYRGQEQYF. CDR3 sequence (DNA): TGTGCCAGCAGTTACCGTGGCCAGGAGCAGTACTTC. This chain connects TRBV6-5 to TRBJ2-7, with unresolved D. The CDR3 covers 12 residues. V was clipped by 2 bases and J by 7 bases, with 9 bases between them. Per the germline V gene, CDR1 is MNHEY and CDR2 is SVGAGI.